These 2 T cell receptor beta chains were sequenced from one sample in a study of T cell changes during pregnancy in multiple sclerosis. TCRdb keeps only in-frame clones here, not all; method: immunoSEQ multiplex PCR. The repertoire holds about 28,000 clones, with about 90% as singletons. Here the sequenced sample was peripheral blood, taken in the first trimester of pregnancy. All receptors derive from a female donor in good health, enrolled as a control in a pregnancy study.

The chain links TRBV4-3 to TRBJ1-2; a weak D match, TRBD1 (5 bases). The length of the CDR3 is 16 residues. Germline CDR1 and CDR2: LGHNA and YSLEER. V gave up 0 bases and J gave up 2 bases, with 13 bases separating them. This CDR3 is CASSQDDVTANYGYTF. The CDR3 nucleotides read TGCGCCAGCAGCCAAGACGACGTGACAGCGAACTATGGCTACACCTTC.

The chain recombines TRBV7-2 with TRBJ2-7; TRBD1 agrees at 7 bases. V trimming: 5 bases; J trimming: 1 base; junction bases outside the gene matches: 5. This CDR3 comprises 14 residues. Germline lookup yields CDR1 SGHTA and CDR2 FQGNSA. The CDR3, as DNA: TGTGCCAGCAGCCTAGGACAGGAGTCCTACGAGCAGTACTTC. Translating gives CASSLGQESYEQYF.